The entry below describes one T cell receptor beta chain. What it binds is unknown. One end of the junction varies from germline; a read error may be responsible. The treatment is: about 20 received Ad26.COV2.S at low or high dose, single or two shots; several received placebo; per-sample allocation not given. Sampling was performed 63 days after the first vaccine or placebo injection. The entry originates in a study of Ad26.COV2.S vaccination and SARS-CoV-2 variants. Study at large: Within the COV1001 Ad26.COV2.S trial arm, the donor was enrolled. Whole-study results and caveats: Vaccine recipients showed a spike-specific TCR breadth that was higher than in placebo recipients. Comparable non-spike TCR breadth was observed in vaccine and placebo recipients.

The germline V gene has CDR1 SEHNR and CDR2 FQNEAQ (reference sequence). This CDR3 is 13 amino acids long. Only in-frame clones appear in the TCRdb table, and some are missing; sequencing was by immunoSEQ multiplex PCR. The sample carries 440,000 or so clones, roughly 87% recorded once. Source: peripheral blood, taken in a trial of Ad26.COV2.S vaccine versus placebo. This TCR derives from a person aged 18-60 years who received the Ad26.COV2.S COVID-19 vaccine or a placebo. The chain uses TRBV7-9 and TRBJ2-7; 12 nucleotides line up with TRBD1. CDR3 sequence: CASSSGQGAMSFF. The DNA of the CDR3 is TGTGCCAGCAGCTCGGGACAGGGGGCGATGTCTTTTTTC.